One and the same sample provided the 25 T cell receptor beta chains below, sequenced in a study of blood T cell repertoires in COVID-19. The method was immunoSEQ multiplex PCR; TCRdb's version includes in-frame clones alone and lacks a portion of them. The sample yields fewer than 150,000 clones, approximately 84% seen once. Material for sequencing was peripheral blood. The source is a human donor in a cohort sampled during active COVID-19.

The rearrangement links TRBV1 to TRBJ2-7; no DNA check was done on the table's D call, TRBD1. TRBV1 has pseudogene status. The CDR3 length is 19 residues. The CDR3 here is CTSSHSRLGRDKKTYEQYF. DNA of the CDR3: TGCACCAGCAGCCATTCACGCCTGGGACGGGACAAGAAAACCTACGAGCAGTACTTC.

This clone was recorded only once. This chain links TRBV11-2 with TRBJ1-2; 7 bases fit TRBD1. The CDR3 spans 14 residues. V gave up 1 base and J gave up 7 bases; unmatched junction bases: 6. The germline CDR1 and CDR2 sequences are SGHAT and FQNNGV. CDR3 coding DNA: TGTGCCAGCAGCTTAGTTCAGGGGGGTTTTGGCTACACCTTC. Protein product: CASSLVQGGFGYTF.

The V call is TRBV9, the J call TRBJ2-7; TRBD2 matches 9 bases. Germline CDR1 is SGDLS and CDR2 is YYNGEE. This CDR3 is built from 14 residues. V trimming: 3 bases; J trimming: 7 bases; junction bases outside the gene matches: 8. The DNA for the CDR3 is TGTGCCAGCAGCGAGCTAGCGGGGTCTGAAGAGCAGTACTTC. As protein: CASSELAGSEEQYF.

To note about this clone: The same CDR3 arises from other DNA sequences in this sample as well. The gene calls are TRBV28 and TRBJ2-7, with TRBD2 identical over 8 bases. CDR1 is MDHEN and CDR2 is SYDVKM in the germline V gene. J was trimmed by 2 bases and V by 4 bases; bases with no gene match: 7. The CDR3 loop spans 15 amino acids. CDR3 coding DNA: TGTGCCAGCAGTTCTACGGGGGGGGGAACCTACGAGCAGTACTTC. Amino acids: CASSSTGGGTYEQYF.

This chain connects TRBV27 to TRBJ2-1; TRBD1 aligns across 10 bases. The CDR3 loop spans 14 amino acids. Germline CDR1 reads MNHEY; CDR2 reads SMNVEV (reference sequence). With 7 bases clipped from V and 2 bases from J, the junction kept 2 bases outside the gene matches. Here the CDR3 DNA reads TGTGCCAGCATCGGGACAGGGGCCTACAATGAGCAGTTCTTC. Protein sequence: CASIGTGAYNEQFF.

The chain has TRBV6-2 or TRBV6-3 and TRBJ1-1; D not resolved. CDR3 length: 12 amino acids. V lost 6 bases to trimming and J lost 4 bases, with 9 bases between them. Germline CDR1 MNHEY, CDR2 SVGEGT. The CDR3 here is CASSEKPTEAFF. For the CDR3, the DNA is TGTGCCAGCAGCGAGAAGCCCACTGAAGCTTTCTTT.

The sample holds a few counts of this clone. The chain is built from TRBV7-2 and TRBJ1-1; unclear D gene. The CDR3 has 14 residues. Germline values: CDR1 SGHTA, CDR2 FQGNSA. V was shortened by 2 bases and J by 1 base, with 8 bases between the two germline ends. The CDR3 DNA is TGTGCCAGCAGCTTAACGACTACGAACACTGAAGCTTTCTTT. Translating gives CASSLTTTNTEAFF. The complete variable domain, with remaining parts taken from reference TRBV7-2 and TRBJ1-1, reads GAGVSQSPSNKVTEKGKDVELRCDPISGHTALYWYRQSLGQGLEFLIYFQGNSAPDKSGLPSDRFSAERTGGSVSTLTIQRTQQEDSAVYLCASSLTTTNTEAFFGQGTRLTVV.

The genes are TRBV3-1 (or the pseudogene TRBV3-2) and TRBJ1-4; D is uncertain. CDR3 length: 14 residues. The V gene's germline CDR1 is LGHDT and CDR2 YNNKEL (reference sequence). V shed 6 bases and J shed 2 bases, with 10 bases lying between them. CDR3 sequence (DNA): TGTGCCAGCAGACCCGGGTGGACTAATGAAAAACTGTTTTTT. Translating gives CASRPGWTNEKLFF.

The chain is built from TRBV28 and TRBJ2-2, with D possibly matching TRBD1 (6 bases). The CDR3 is made up of 14 amino acids. Germline CDR1 and CDR2: MDHEN and SYDVKM. Trimming stripped 3 bases from V and 2 bases from J, with 7 bases between. The chain's CDR3 is CASSFRGNTGELFF. The CDR3 coding sequence is TGTGCCAGCAGTTTCAGGGGTAACACCGGGGAGCTGTTTTTT.

This sequence joins TRBV29-1 and TRBJ2-3; no reliable D call. Germline V lookup: CDR1 SQVTM, CDR2 ANQGSEA. Trimming removed 2 bases at V and 3 bases at J, with 6 bases between. The CDR3 runs 12 residues. In DNA form, the CDR3 reads TGCAGCGTTGAAACGACTACAGATACGCAGTATTTT. It yields the protein CSVETTTDTQYF.

The chain uses TRBV5-4 and TRBJ1-2; TRBD1 agrees at 10 bases. The CDR3 spans 14 residues. The germline V gene has CDR1 SGHNT and CDR2 YYREEE (reference sequence). After removal of 0 bases from V and 5 bases from J, the junction contained 1 base not matched to a gene. CDR3 loop: CASSLVDRGYGYTF. The CDR3 DNA reads as TGTGCCAGCAGCTTGGTGGACAGGGGGTATGGCTACACCTTC.

This chain connects TRBV19 to TRBJ1-4; maybe TRBD1 (6 bases). Germline CDR1 and CDR2: LNHDA and SQIVND (reference sequence). Between the trimmed V and J ends, which lost 6 bases and 3 bases, there was a span of 17 bases. This CDR3 is 16 amino acids long. The CDR3 nucleotides read TGTGCCAGTAGGAAATCCGGGACACCTCCTAATGAAAAACTGTTTTTT. Translated, it gives CASRKSGTPPNEKLFF.

The rearrangement joins TRBV6-5 to TRBJ2-5, with TRBD2 identical over 11 bases. The CDR3 consists of 14 residues. The V and J ends lost 9 bases and 3 bases, in that order; junction bases with no gene match: 6. In germline, CDR1 is MNHEY, CDR2 SVGAGI. This CDR3 reads CARTLAGAEETQYF. The CDR3 bases are TGTGCCAGAACACTAGCGGGAGCGGAAGAGACCCAGTACTTC.

The rearrangement uses TRBV19 and TRBJ1-1; tentatively, D is TRBD1 (5 bases). Per germline, CDR1 LNHDA and CDR2 SQIVND (reference sequence). Trimming removed 2 bases from V and 4 bases from J, with 11 bases in between. The CDR3 spans 14 residues. Here the CDR3 DNA reads TGTGCCAGTAGTATAAAGCGGGGGACCACTGAAGCTTTCTTT. It encodes CASSIKRGTTEAFF.

The chain combines TRBV7-6 with TRBJ1-1; no firm D call. Trimming stripped 5 bases from V and 3 bases from J, with 16 bases between. This CDR3 contains 15 residues. Germline CDR1 and CDR2: SGHVS and FNYEAQ. The CDR3 DNA reads as TGTGCCAGCAGCCTAAATAGCGGGGAGCACACTGAAGCTTTCTTT. Amino acid sequence: CASSLNSGEHTEAFF.

The chain combines TRBV5-1 with TRBJ2-1; 10 bases fit TRBD1. The germline gives CDR1 SGHRS, CDR2 YFSETQ. V was pared by 3 bases and J by 6 bases, with 3 bases of the junction left unmatched. The CDR3 loop spans 14 amino acids. The chain's CDR3 is CASSYGQGGNEQFF. In nucleotides, the CDR3 is TGCGCCAGCAGCTATGGACAGGGGGGCAATGAGCAGTTCTTC. The entire variable domain, with the rest obtained from reference TRBV5-1 and TRBJ2-1, is as follows: KAGVTQTPRYLIKTRGQQVTLSCSPISGHRSVSWYQQTPGQGLQFLFEYFSETQRNKGNFPGRFSGRQFSNSRSEMNVSTLELGDSALYLCASSYGQGGNEQFFGPGTRLTVL.

This clone was found a few times. The genes are TRBV7-2 and TRBJ2-1; weak D call: TRBD1 (6 bases). V was shortened by 7 bases and J by 1 base, with 11 bases between the two germline ends. This CDR3 is 14 amino acids long. From germline, CDR1 is SGHTA and CDR2 FQGNSA. In nucleotides, the CDR3 is TGTGCCAGCAACCGGGACAAATCCTACAATGAGCAGTTCTTC. This translates into CASNRDKSYNEQFF.

This chain links TRBV7-9 with TRBJ1-1; D remains unclear. CDR3 length: 15 residues. V was pared by 6 bases and J by 4 bases, with 18 bases between. CDR1 is SEHNR, CDR2 FQNEAQ, per germline (reference sequence). This chain's CDR3 is CASSRPPGFSTEAFF. The DNA of the CDR3 is TGTGCCAGCAGTCGACCCCCGGGGTTTAGCACTGAAGCTTTCTTT. Supplemented by reference TRBV7-9 and TRBJ1-1, the full variable domain reads DTGVSQNPRHKITKRGQNVTFRCDPISEHNRLYWYRQTLGQGPEFLTYFQNEAQLEKSRLLSDRFSAERPKGSFSTLEIQRTEQGDSAMYLCASSRPPGFSTEAFFGQGTRLTVV.

The genes are TRBV10-3 and TRBJ1-3; D ambiguous. The ends were cut back, 10 bases at V and 4 bases at J, with 14 bases in the middle. Germline V CDR1 and CDR2: ENHRY, SYGVKD. CDR3 length: 13 amino acids. CDR3 nucleotide sequence: TGTGCCACCGAGGAGAGCGGGGGAAACACCATATATTTT. It specifies CATEESGGNTIYF.

This clone was found once. This sequence joins TRBV7-5 and TRBJ2-3; whether TRBD1, the table's D call, matches the DNA was not checked. TRBV7-5 is classified as a pseudogene. The CDR3 has 10 residues. The CDR3 reads CAEGADTQYF. The CDR3 DNA reads as TGTGCCGAGGGGGCAGATACGCAGTATTTT.

A single count supports this clone. The rearrangement joins TRBV10-3 to TRBJ2-7; 9 bases map to TRBD1. The CDR3 is 13 amino acids. CDR1 is ENHRY, CDR2 SYGVKD, per germline. The V gene end was trimmed by 6 bases and the J gene end by 6 bases; junction bases not matched to a gene: 6. The CDR3 DNA sequence: TGTGCCATCAGCTCAGGACAGGGGCTCGAGCAGTACTTC. Translated, it gives CAISSGQGLEQYF.

A few counts support this clone. The V gene is TRBV18, the J gene TRBJ1-2; a possible D gene is TRBD1 (5 bases). The germline V and J ends were trimmed by 3 bases and 4 bases, with 9 bases remaining between them. Germline V gene sequence: CDR1 KGHSH, CDR2 LQKENI. The CDR3 spans 13 residues. The CDR3 DNA is TGTGCCAGCTCACCTGACAGCCTCTATGGCTACACCTTC. It yields the protein CASSPDSLYGYTF.

The chain employs TRBV28 and TRBJ1-1; 7 bases line up with TRBD1. The CDR3 loop spans 19 amino acids. Germline V gives CDR1 MDHEN, CDR2 SYDVKM. V trimming: 1 base; J trimming: 0 bases; junction bases outside the gene matches: 14. In DNA, the CDR3 is TGTGCCAGCAGTTTATTCCTATCCCAAGGGACAGTAATGAACACTGAAGCTTTCTTT. The encoded protein is CASSLFLSQGTVMNTEAFF.

J is TRBJ1-4 and V is TRBV2, with 9 bases matching TRBD1. This CDR3 has 13 residues. J was trimmed by 6 bases and V by 6 bases; bases with no gene match: 2. CDR1 is SNHLY, CDR2 FYNNEI, per germline. The CDR3: CASRRTGDEKLFF. CDR3 coding DNA: TGTGCCAGCAGAAGGACAGGGGATGAAAAACTGTTTTTT.

V usage is TRBV30 and J usage is TRBJ2-3; TRBD1 matches at 10 bases. Germline V gives CDR1 GTSNPN, CDR2 SVGIG (reference sequence). The V gene end was trimmed by 3 bases and the J gene end by 1 base; junction bases not matched to a gene: 7. CDR3 length: 16 amino acids. CDR3 loop: CAWRGQGSLGTDTQYF. CDR3 nucleotides: TGTGCCTGGAGGGGACAGGGGAGTCTTGGCACAGATACGCAGTATTTT.